What follows are 2 T cell receptor beta chains derived from one specimen sequenced in a study of metastatic and nonmetastatic thyroid tumors. Among the patients, none had received any treatment before thyroid surgery. TCRdb reprocessed the PCR reads via MiXCR. The sample has under 30,000 clones; roughly 17% are singletons. Material for sequencing was blood. The source of these receptors is a male donor with papillary thyroid cancer or a benign thyroid nodule (not recorded which). Some clones in this sample may be carry-over from other donors' samples.

This clone was seen many times. The chain links TRBV20-1 to TRBJ2-1, with D unclear. CDR3 length: 13 amino acids. Germline lookup yields CDR1 DFQATT and CDR2 SNEGSKA (reference sequence). V dropped 3 bases and J dropped 4 bases, with 10 bases sitting between them. The CDR3 sequence is CSASPGVYNEQFF. CDR3 DNA: TGCAGTGCTAGCCCTGGGGTGTACAATGAGCAGTTCTTC.

In its sample, this clone was seen many times. This chain uses TRBV2 with TRBJ2-1; the D is unclear. V was cut by 7 bases and J by 8 bases, with 6 bases left in between. This CDR3 has 10 residues. The germline gives CDR1 SNHLY, CDR2 FYNNEI. The CDR3 is CASNWDEQFF. The CDR3 coding sequence is TGTGCCAGCAACTGGGATGAGCAGTTCTTC.